This T cell receptor beta chain is from a study of neurological immune-mediated disorders (dated by TCRdb to about 2019). Regarding the research as a whole: The study compared peripheral blood TCR-beta repertoires of HTLV-I-associated myelopathy (HAM/TSP) patients, multiple sclerosis patients and healthy controls using UMI-based sequencing. The 100 to 110 TCR-beta libraries covered PBMC samples along with longitudinal samples, technical triplicates, and paired sorted CD4+ and CD8+ T-cell subsets. The cohort was made up of about 65 subjects, consisting of around 14 HAM/TSP patients, 34 multiple sclerosis patients and 20 healthy controls.

Here is what the overall study found, with its caveats: TCR clonal expansion was highest in HAM/TSP patients and lowest in MS patients, with MS patients falling below even healthy controls. Across subjects, expanded clones never shared an identical CDR3 amino acid sequence, which suggests that the TCR-beta repertoires in every group were private.

The sample holds many counts of this clonotype. Its antigen is not yet known. Base quality data are lacking; no much larger clone is found one base away. The healthy controls were volunteers from blood banks in Maryland, USA. For unsorted PBMC libraries, 2 million PBMCs were used after storage in RNAlater at -80 degrees C until RNA extraction. PBMCs were separated from peripheral blood using Ficoll-Hypaque density gradient centrifugation and then cryopreserved in liquid nitrogen. CDR1 LGHDT and CDR2 YNNKEL are derived from the germline V gene (reference sequence). Cut back by 5 bases and 3 bases, the V and J ends lie 10 bases apart. From its cysteine to its phenylalanine, the CDR3 spans 13 amino acids. The CDR3 DNA has 39 bases and is translated from base 1. cDNA synthesis used template-switch 5'RACE with a primer carrying a 10-nucleotide random unique molecular identifier tagging each TCR transcript. Every sequencing run yielded over 170 million TCR-beta sequences covering 15-18 subjects. Total RNA was extracted with the RNeasy kit. TCR-beta VDJ regions were amplified with primers for the TCR constant region and the 5'RACE anchor, using the KAPA Real-time Library Amplification kit. A first PCR added sample indexes and Illumina adaptors, and a second PCR then raised library yield. The roughly 650 bp TCR product was size-selected on a 2% E-gel SizeSelection system after Ampure bead purification. Before pooling, library quality was assessed on a Bioanalyzer, concentration was determined with Qubit, and library quantification was performed with the Kapa Library Quantification kit. An Illumina HiSeq 2500 was used to sequence the libraries paired-end at 2 x 150 bp. To increase sequence diversity, roughly 24-31% phiX was spiked into each library pool. Concerning the study's data processing: Quality-filtered reads were processed with the UMI-based MiGEC pipeline, which removed over 75% of raw TCR sequences during error correction. VDJ genes were aligned to IMGT germline references, and clonotypes were defined by unique CDR3 amino acid sequence plus V-J genes. VDJtools evaluated clonal expansion, Shannon diversity and CDR3 relatedness (CalcPairwiseDistances, ClusterSamples); CLCbio workbench built phylogenetic trees. Using coefficient-of-variation modelling across technical triplicates, the study counted a clone as expanded if it had at least 8 unique UMIs. TCRdb reanalyzed the raw reads on its own, using fastp at Q25 for trimming and MiXCR for clone calling, and kept in-frame beta chains. Each entry merges the rows of one CDR3 protein and shows their most common DNA and genes. TCRdb, not the original authors, processed these V and J calls. For this sample there are roughly 30,000 distinct CDR3 sequences; under 8% appear just once. The leading ten clones occupy approximately 9.6% of the sample.

The sample was PBMCs. This TCR came from a woman in her forties or fifties in good health. In this chain, TRBV3-1 is recombined with TRBJ2-5; TRBD2 is a weak D gene call, 6 bases matching. The CDR3 region: CASSSGGEETQYF. The DNA sequence reads TGTGCCAGCAGCTCGGGCGGGGAAGAGACCCAGTACTTC.